Shown below are 5 T cell receptor beta chains from a single sample sequenced in a study of cytomegalovirus exposure and HLA in healthy donors. The primer mix had 60 Vbeta and 13 Jbeta primers. Profiled with immunoSEQ multiplex PCR; TCRdb holds only in-frame clones, not every one. The sample shows 85,000 to 100,000 clones, around 83% of them seen only once. Specimen: PBMCs. Receptors were obtained from a female donor in good health and CMV-seropositive.

The chain combines TRBV5-6 with TRBJ1-3; TRBD1 might be the D (6 bases). Germline assignment: CDR1 SGHDT and CDR2 YYEEEE. With 4 bases removed from V and 9 bases from J, the gap between germline ends came to 14 bases. This CDR3 has 13 residues. CDR3 nucleotide sequence: TGTGCCAGCAGCCGGACAGTATGGGGCACCATATATTTT. Its translation is CASSRTVWGTIYF. The full variable domain, its missing parts supplied by reference TRBV5-6 and TRBJ1-3, is DAGVTQSPTHLIKTRGQQVTLRCSPKSGHDTVSWYQQALGQGPQFIFQYYEEEERQRGNFPDRFSGHQFPNYSSELNVNALLLGDSALYLCASSRTVWGTIYFGEGSWLTVV.

This chain joins TRBV7-9 and TRBJ1-4; D is unclear. This CDR3 has 14 residues. CDR1 and CDR2 from the germline V gene are SEHNR and FQNEAQ (reference sequence). The V end lost 5 bases, the J end lost 6 bases, and 13 bases lay between the germline ends. In nucleotides, the CDR3 is TGTGCCAGCAGCGGGTGGGCGGAGGATGAAAAACTGTTTTTT. The encoded protein is CASSGWAEDEKLFF. Full variable domain (rest looked up from reference TRBV7-9 and TRBJ1-4): DTGVSQNPRHKITKRGQNVTFRCDPISEHNRLYWYRQTLGQGPEFLTYFQNEAQLEKSRLLSDRFSAERPKGSFSTLEIQRTEQGDSAMYLCASSGWAEDEKLFFGSGTQLSVL.

The genes are TRBV7-9 and TRBJ1-6; 9 nucleotides match TRBD1. Germline CDR1 is SEHNR and CDR2 is FQNEAQ (reference sequence). The CDR3 is 15 amino acids. Trimming removed 5 bases from V and 7 bases from J; junction bases left unmatched: 6. The CDR3 protein is CASSPPGQGNSPLHF. Written as DNA, the CDR3 is TGTGCCAGCAGCCCTCCGGGACAGGGAAATTCACCCCTCCACTTT.

The chain carries TRBV30 and TRBJ1-2; D remains ambiguous. Germline V gene data show CDR1 as GTSNPN and CDR2 as SVGIG (reference sequence). Trimming shortened V by 5 bases and J by 2 bases, and 21 bases separated the two germline ends. This CDR3 has 16 amino acids. The CDR3 DNA reads TGTGCCTGGGTAATAAATGACACGATACCGAACTATGGCTACACCTTC. This sequence encodes CAWVINDTIPNYGYTF.

This clone was seen once. The genes are TRBV7-6 and TRBJ2-2; possible D gene TRBD2, 7 bases. V lost 5 bases and J lost 7, with 17 bases in between. Germline V gives CDR1 SGHVS, CDR2 FNYEAQ. This CDR3 has 15 amino acids. CDR3 residues: CASSLGGGLNGELFF. In DNA, the CDR3 is TGTGCCAGCAGCCTAGGGGGAGGGCTCAACGGGGAGCTGTTTTTT.